The text below deals with one TCR beta chain. What it binds is not known. Germline V gives CDR1 SEHNR, CDR2 FQNEAQ (reference sequence). CDR3 length: 16 residues. V lost 1 base and J lost 4, with 14 bases in between. RNA totalling about 0.45 to 1 ug underwent reverse transcription with random hexamers. immunoSEQ multiplex PCR amplified TCR beta CDR3 across 54 Vbeta, 13 Jbeta. TCRdb itself ran the immunoSEQ multiplex PCR reads through MiXCR, one entry per CDR3 protein. This sample carries about 120,000 distinct CDR3 sequences, over 90% of them seen once, and the ten largest clones take about 0.28%. FACS was used to enrich TEMRA cells, whereas the CD8+ and CD4+ T cells were obtained by negative isolation. These data originate in a study of CD8 T cells in Susac syndrome. Looking at the study overall: Susac syndrome patients were untreated, on corticosteroids with some adding intravenous immunoglobulin, or on intravenous immunoglobulin only.

Study-wide points: Clonal expansion of Susac CD8+ cells peaked in TEMRA cells, and it also peaked in active patients.

The chain couples TRBV7-9 to TRBJ1-5, with D possibly being TRBD1 (5 bases). Sequencing used CD8+ T cells from PBMCs. This receptor was obtained from a human donor with Susac syndrome. The CDR3, as DNA: TGTGCCAGCAGCTTAGTTCTGGGGGGAGCAAATCAGCCCCAGCATTTT. Translated, it gives CASSLVLGGANQPQHF.